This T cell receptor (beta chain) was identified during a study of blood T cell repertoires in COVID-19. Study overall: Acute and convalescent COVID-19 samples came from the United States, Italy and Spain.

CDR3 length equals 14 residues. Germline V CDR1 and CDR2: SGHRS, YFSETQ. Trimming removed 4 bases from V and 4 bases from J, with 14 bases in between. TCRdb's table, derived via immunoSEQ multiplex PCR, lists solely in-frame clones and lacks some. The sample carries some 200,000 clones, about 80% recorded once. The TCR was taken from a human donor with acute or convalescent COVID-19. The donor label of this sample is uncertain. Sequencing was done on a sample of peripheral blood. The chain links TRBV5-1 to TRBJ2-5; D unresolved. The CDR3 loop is CASSGQVLAETQYF. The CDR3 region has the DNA TGCGCCAGCAGCGGTCAGGTACTTGCAGAGACCCAGTACTTC.